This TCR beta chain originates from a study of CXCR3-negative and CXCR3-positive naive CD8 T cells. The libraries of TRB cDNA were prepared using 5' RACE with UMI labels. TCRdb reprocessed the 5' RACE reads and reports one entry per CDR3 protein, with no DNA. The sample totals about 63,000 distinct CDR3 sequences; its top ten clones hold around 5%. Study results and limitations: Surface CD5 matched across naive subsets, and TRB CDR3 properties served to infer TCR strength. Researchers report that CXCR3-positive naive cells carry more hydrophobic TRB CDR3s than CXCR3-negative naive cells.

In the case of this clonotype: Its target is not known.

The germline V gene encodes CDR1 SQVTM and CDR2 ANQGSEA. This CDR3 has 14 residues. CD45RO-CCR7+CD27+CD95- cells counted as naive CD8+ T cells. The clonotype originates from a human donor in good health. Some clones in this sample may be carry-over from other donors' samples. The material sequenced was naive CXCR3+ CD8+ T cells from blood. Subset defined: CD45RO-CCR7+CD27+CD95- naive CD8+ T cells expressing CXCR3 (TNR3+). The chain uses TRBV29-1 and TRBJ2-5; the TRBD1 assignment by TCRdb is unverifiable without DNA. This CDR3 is CSVEDNPGVETQYF.